The 11 T cell receptor beta chains below were found in one sample sequenced in a study of shared clonotypes between healthy human individuals. The repertoire was sequenced with immunoSEQ multiplex PCR; TCRdb's copy has only in-frame clones and lacks some. The data contain roughly 680,000 clones, around 70% of them singletons. Sequences were obtained from memory CD4+ T cells sorted from blood. Stated subset: CD45RA-negative fraction. The receptors originated from a woman in her twenties or thirties in good health.

J is TRBJ2-7 and V is TRBV5-1; D unresolved. In germline, CDR1 is SGHRS, CDR2 YFSETQ. V lost 2 bases, J lost 7 bases, and 13 bases lay in between. This CDR3 is 13 amino acids long. CDR3 protein: CASSFNPGGEQYF. CDR3 in DNA: TGCGCCAGCAGCTTTAATCCTGGTGGAGAGCAGTACTTC.

The chain joins TRBV5-6 to TRBJ2-1, with 9 bases lining up with TRBD2. Trimming took 1 base from V and 7 from J; bases not matched to a gene: 6. This CDR3 is 15 amino acids long. CDR1 is SGHDT, CDR2 YYEEEE, per germline. The CDR3 here is CASSLFSLAGNEQFF. DNA of the CDR3: TGTGCCAGCAGCTTGTTCTCGCTAGCGGGAAATGAGCAGTTCTTC.

This rearrangement joins TRBV29-1 to TRBJ2-7; 7 bases are a match to TRBD1. Germline CDR1 SQVTM, CDR2 ANQGSEA. V lost 6 bases to trimming and J lost 3 bases; unmatched junction nucleotides: 5. This CDR3 contains 12 residues. The CDR3 reads CSVRDSHYEQYF. The CDR3 region has the DNA TGCAGCGTAAGGGACAGCCACTACGAGCAGTACTTC.

This clone has a handful of counts. The genes are TRBV11-2 and TRBJ1-1; 8 nucleotides agree with TRBD1. CDR1 is SGHAT and CDR2 is FQNNGV in the germline V gene. The J segment lost 5 bases and the V segment lost 5 bases, leaving 7 bases of the junction unmatched. The CDR3 is 14 residues long. For the CDR3, the DNA is TGTGCCAGCAGCCCACTACAGGGGGGAACTGAAGCTTTCTTT. Translation gives CASSPLQGGTEAFF.

The chain recombines TRBV5-8 with TRBJ1-2; tentative D call: TRBD1 (6 bases). Germline values: CDR1 SGHTS, CDR2 YDEGEE. The CDR3 consists of 14 residues. V lost 2 bases and J lost 5, with 13 bases in between. CDR3 DNA sequence: TGTGCCAGCAGCTTTCGGACAGTCGGATATGGCTACACCTTC. It encodes CASSFRTVGYGYTF.

This clone was observed a few times. The chain is built from TRBV6-5 and TRBJ2-3, with D perhaps matching TRBD2 (5 bases). With 4 bases removed from V and 0 bases from J, the gap between germline ends came to 8 bases. The CDR3 covers 14 residues. CDR1 is MNHEY, CDR2 SVGAGI, per germline. The CDR3 is CASSSGFSTDTQYF. The CDR3 region has the DNA TGTGCCAGCAGTTCGGGATTTAGCACAGATACGCAGTATTTT.

The chain is built from TRBV30 and TRBJ2-2; no clear D gene. The germline V gene encodes CDR1 GTSNPN and CDR2 SVGIG (reference sequence). V gave up 7 bases and J gave up 0 bases, with 15 bases separating them. The length of the CDR3 is 15 residues. The CDR3 nucleotides read TGTGCCTACAACCGCCAGGTCGCGAACACCGGGGAGCTGTTTTTT. The encoded protein is CAYNRQVANTGELFF.

The chain uses TRBV28 and TRBJ1-2, with 8 bases that match TRBD1. Germline CDR1 reads MDHEN; CDR2 reads SYDVKM. The V gene end was trimmed by 6 bases and the J gene end by 2 bases; junction bases not matched to a gene: 5. The CDR3 length is 14 residues. Here the CDR3 reads CASRYSGGNYGYTF. The CDR3 nucleotides read TGTGCCAGCAGGTATTCAGGGGGCAACTATGGCTACACCTTC.

The rearrangement uses TRBV28 and TRBJ1-5; D is unresolved. CDR3 size: 16 residues. Trimming removed 2 bases from V and 4 bases from J, with 15 bases in between. The germline gives CDR1 MDHEN, CDR2 SYDVKM. CDR3: CASSLAQNKRNQPQHF. The DNA for the CDR3 is TGTGCCAGCAGTTTAGCCCAAAACAAGCGAAATCAGCCCCAGCATTTT.

This chain links TRBV28 with TRBJ1-2; 10 positions agree with TRBD1. The CDR3 is 15 residues long. Looked up from germline, CDR1 is MDHEN and CDR2 is SYDVKM. V trimming: 4 bases; J trimming: 4 bases; junction bases outside the gene matches: 6. The CDR3 coding sequence is TGTGCCAGCAGTTCCGACAGGGGGCACGTCTATGGCTACACCTTC. Protein sequence: CASSSDRGHVYGYTF.

The chain uses TRBV7-3 and TRBJ2-1; 14 positions match TRBD2. J was trimmed by 8 bases and V by 3 bases; bases with no gene match: 3. This CDR3 comprises 15 residues. Germline V gene lookup returns CDR1 SGHTA and CDR2 FQGTGA. The CDR3 region is CASSLGLAGVYEQFF. CDR3 nucleotides: TGTGCCAGCAGCTTGGGACTAGCGGGAGTATATGAGCAGTTCTTC.